The T cell receptor beta chain described here comes from a study of CD4 T cells in relation to SARS-CoV-2 and coronaviruses. At the level of the study: Crossreactive spike epitopes shared across donors were mapped to their HLA restriction.

Deep TCR-beta sequencing used DNA from uncultured naive and memory CD4+ T cells. Measured with immunoSEQ multiplex PCR; TCRdb has only the in-frame clones, and not every one. The sample shows 60,000 or so clones, approximately 94% of them seen only once. Unexposed donor CD4+ T cells date from 2011-2018, before the COVID-19 pandemic. On this clone itself: Its target is unknown.

Germline CDR1 KGHSH, CDR2 LQKENI. Trimming cost V 0 bases and J 3 bases, with 6 bases left between them. This CDR3 comprises 13 residues. Findings and caveats of the study: Crossreactivity was assessed only for spike protein, not other viral proteins. In around two thirds of donors, memory CD4+ clonotypes crossrecognized SARS-CoV-2 and at least one common cold coronavirus spike.

The material sequenced was naive CD4+ T cells from PBMCs. The subset: naive CD4+ T cells isolated by negative enrichment. V usage is TRBV18 and J usage is TRBJ2-7, with no clear D. This TCR was recovered from a human donor in good health. The CDR3 reads CASSPPSSYEQYF. Written as DNA, the CDR3 is TGTGCCAGCTCACCACCGAGCAGCTACGAGCAGTACTTC.